The 14 T cell receptor beta chains presented below share a single source sample, sequenced in a study of T cell responses to AZD1222 COVID-19 vaccine. Sequencing used immunoSEQ multiplex PCR; TCRdb keeps in-frame clones, though not all of them. The sample has more than 80,000 clones, around 87% seen once. Sequences were derived from peripheral blood, sampled 28 days after the second AZD1222 dose. These receptor sequences come from an adult who received the AZD1222 COVID-19 vaccine.

The chain recombines TRBV4-3 with TRBJ1-5, with TRBD1 as a possible D gene (6 bases). With 0 bases removed from V and 4 bases from J, the gap between germline ends came to 13 bases. The germline gives CDR1 LGHNA, CDR2 YSLEER. This CDR3 spans 16 amino acids. The CDR3 loop is CASSQEARGGNQPQHF. CDR3 coding DNA: TGCGCCAGCAGCCAAGAAGCCAGGGGCGGGAATCAGCCCCAGCATTTT.

The chain combines TRBV6-6 with TRBJ1-3; D remains unclear. The CDR3 contains 14 residues. Trimming pared 0 bases from V and 4 bases from J, leaving 7 bases between. CDR1 and CDR2 (germline): MNHNY, SVGAGI (reference sequence). CDR3 sequence: CASSYSPRGNTIYF. The DNA of the CDR3 is TGTGCCAGCAGTTACTCCCCGAGGGGAAACACCATATATTTT.

V is TRBV6-5 and J is TRBJ1-2; perhaps TRBD1 as D (5 bases). The CDR3 spans 13 residues. V was shortened by 8 bases and J by 1 base, with 11 bases between the two germline ends. From germline, CDR1 is MNHEY and CDR2 SVGAGI. The DNA for the CDR3 is TGTGCCAGCCGGGGACTGATTAACTATGGCTACACCTTC. It is translated as CASRGLINYGYTF.

The rearrangement joins TRBV6-5 to TRBJ1-3; D gene ambiguous. There are 14 residues in the CDR3. Germline lookup yields CDR1 MNHEY and CDR2 SVGAGI. V lost 4 bases and J 0 bases, leaving 7 bases between the germline ends. The CDR3 DNA is TGTGCCAGCAGTTTACGCAGCTCTGGAAACACCATATATTTT. Its protein product is CASSLRSSGNTIYF.

The chain employs TRBV7-6 and TRBJ2-1, with no clear D. The CDR3 extends over 15 amino acids. V was trimmed by 5 bases and J by 4 bases, leaving 15 bases between them. In germline, CDR1 is SGHVS, CDR2 FNYEAQ. The CDR3 DNA reads TGTGCCAGCAGCCAAGGAACGGCCCCATACAATGAGCAGTTCTTC. Amino acid sequence: CASSQGTAPYNEQFF.

This sequence joins TRBV19 and TRBJ2-1, with TRBD2 matching 7 bases. Germline CDR1 LNHDA, CDR2 SQIVND (reference sequence). The CDR3 has 15 residues. The trim removed 0 bases at V and 7 bases at J, leaving 6 bases unmatched. Here the CDR3 reads CASSIEAGIGNEQFF. The CDR3 DNA reads TGTGCCAGTAGTATAGAAGCGGGGATAGGAAATGAGCAGTTCTTC.

The V call is TRBV5-6, the J call TRBJ2-7; 7 positions agree with TRBD1. The CDR3 extends over 15 amino acids. V trimming: 4 bases; J trimming: 2 bases; junction bases outside the gene matches: 9. Germline V lookup: CDR1 SGHDT, CDR2 YYEEEE. The CDR3 is CASSTYRDRPYEQYF. CDR3 bases: TGTGCCAGCAGCACCTACCGGGACAGACCCTACGAGCAGTACTTC. The full variable domain, completed using reference TRBV5-6 and TRBJ2-7, is DAGVTQSPTHLIKTRGQQVTLRCSPKSGHDTVSWYQQALGQGPQFIFQYYEEEERQRGNFPDRFSGHQFPNYSSELNVNALLLGDSALYLCASSTYRDRPYEQYFGPGTRLTVT.

This clone was seen once. The gene calls are TRBV3-1 (or the pseudogene TRBV3-2) and TRBJ1-4, with D tentatively TRBD1 (5 bases). CDR1 LGHDT and CDR2 YNNKEL come from the germline V gene (reference sequence). Trimming shortened V by 0 bases and J by 7 bases, and 12 bases separated the two germline ends. The CDR3 covers 15 residues. The CDR3 bases are TGTGCCAGCAGCCAAGACCGGGACCCGAGTGAAAAACTGTTTTTT. Protein product: CASSQDRDPSEKLFF.

The V call is TRBV7-3, the J call TRBJ2-1; 8 positions agree with TRBD1. In germline, CDR1 is SGHTA, CDR2 FQGTGA. V trimming: 6 bases; J trimming: 10 bases; junction bases outside the gene matches: 5. CDR3 length equals 12 residues. CDR3 sequence: CASSQTGGEQFF. CDR3 coding DNA: TGTGCCAGCAGTCAAACAGGGGGGGAGCAGTTCTTC.

The rearrangement uses TRBV7-9 and TRBJ1-2; the match to TRBD1 covers 8 bases. With 5 bases clipped from V and 4 bases from J, the junction kept 9 bases outside the gene matches. The CDR3 contains 15 residues. Germline CDR1 is SEHNR and CDR2 is FQNEAQ (reference sequence). CDR3 in DNA: TGTGCCAGCAGCCCGGGCCAGGGGGCAGGCTATGGCTACACCTTC. It codes for CASSPGQGAGYGYTF.

The chain has TRBV12-3 or TRBV12-4 and TRBJ1-1; D not certain. V lost 1 base to trimming and J lost 0 bases, with 0 bases between them. This CDR3 comprises 12 residues. The CDR3 nucleotides read TGTGCCAGCAGTTTAGTGAACACTGAAGCTTTCTTT. Encoded protein: CASSLVNTEAFF.

The rearrangement joins TRBV7-9 to TRBJ1-2, with TRBD1 matching 9 bases. Germline V gives CDR1 SEHNR, CDR2 FQNEAQ (reference sequence). The CDR3 extends over 14 amino acids. The V gene end was trimmed by 1 base and the J gene end by 5 bases; junction bases not matched to a gene: 2. In DNA form, the CDR3 reads TGTGCCAGCAGCTTAGTACAGGGGGCGTATGGCTACACCTTC. This codes for CASSLVQGAYGYTF.

V and J are TRBV6-5 and TRBJ1-2; D is possibly TRBD1 (6 bases). Germline V gene sequence: CDR1 MNHEY, CDR2 SVGAGI. The CDR3 has 15 residues. The V and J ends lost 2 bases and 8 bases respectively, with 18 bases between them. CDR3 in DNA: TGTGCCAGCAGTTACCAAGCACAGGGTTCCCTCGGCTACACCTTC. As protein: CASSYQAQGSLGYTF.

This chain joins TRBV5-5 and TRBJ1-2, with TRBD1 as a possible D gene (6 bases). Germline V gene sequence: CDR1 SGHKS, CDR2 YYEKEE (reference sequence). This CDR3 is 12 amino acids long. Trimming took off 2 bases at V and 5 bases at J, with 7 bases between the two ends. The CDR3 DNA reads TGTGCCAGCAGCTTAGGACAGTATGGCTACACCTTC. This encodes CASSLGQYGYTF.